The 20 T cell receptor beta chains in this list originate from one sample, sequenced in a study of T cell repertoires in cytomegalovirus infection. Each CDR3 protein gets one entry after TCRdb re-called the reads with MiXCR. The sample has approximately 1,000,000 distinct CDR3 sequences; around 29% are singletons. The antigens these receptors bind are not known. This specimen was cultured CD8+ T cells from PBMCs, taken from culture after CMV antigen stimulation. The receptors come from a human donor in good health (CMV status not recorded). Some clones in this sample may be carry-over from other donors' samples.

This clonotype was picked up many times. This CDR3 reads CASSLNSVFYGYTF. The CDR3 DNA follows: TGTGCCAGCAGCTTAAACAGCGTTTTCTATGGCTACACCTTC. The chain links TRBV7-9 to TRBJ1-2; no clear D gene. CDR1 is SEHNR, CDR2 FQNEAQ, per germline (reference sequence). V dropped 2 bases and J dropped 4 bases, with 11 bases sitting between them. The length of the CDR3 is 14 residues.

This clonotype appeared a few times. The chain recombines TRBV5-4 with TRBJ1-1; D is unresolved. This CDR3 is built from 14 residues. Trimming removed 0 bases from V and 1 base from J, with 7 bases in between. CDR1 is SGHNT and CDR2 is YYREEE in the germline V gene (reference sequence). CDR3 coding DNA: TGTGCCAGCAGCTTGGACGCGCAGAACACTGAAGCTTTCTTT. This gives the protein CASSLDAQNTEAFF.

This clonotype was seen only a few times. J is TRBJ1-2 and V is TRBV7-2; 9 bases are shared with TRBD1. Germline lookup yields CDR1 SGHTA and CDR2 FQGNSA. The CDR3 has 15 amino acids. V lost 2 bases to trimming and J lost 6 bases; unmatched junction nucleotides: 7. As DNA, the CDR3 is TGTGCCAGCAGCTTAATACTGACAGGGGGGAATGGCTACACCTTC. Its translation is CASSLILTGGNGYTF. Together with reference TRBV7-2 and TRBJ1-2, the CDR3 gives the full variable domain: GAGVSQSPSNKVTEKGKDVELRCDPISGHTALYWYRQSLGQGLEFLIYFQGNSAPDKSGLPSDRFSAERTGGSVSTLTIQRTQQEDSAVYLCASSLILTGGNGYTFGSGTRLTVV.

This clonotype was detected ten times or more. The chain joins TRBV7-2 to TRBJ1-2; TRBD1 might be the D (6 bases). Deletions cut 2 bases from V and 8 bases from J, with 21 bases between. The CDR3 loop spans 16 amino acids. Per germline, CDR1 SGHTA and CDR2 FQGNSA. The CDR3 coding sequence is TGTGCCAGCAGCTTAACTAGTTTCTGGGGGGCGCAAGGCTACACCTTC. Amino acids: CASSLTSFWGAQGYTF.

This clonotype was recorded many times. The chain carries TRBV7-9 and TRBJ2-2; possible D gene TRBD2, 6 bases. Germline V lookup: CDR1 SEHNR, CDR2 FQNEAQ (reference sequence). V lost 6 bases and J 2 bases, leaving 16 bases between the germline ends. The CDR3 consists of 16 residues. For the CDR3, the DNA is TGTGCCAGCAGGGGGGGACCGGATCGTAACACCGGGGAGCTGTTTTTT. Its translation is CASRGGPDRNTGELFF.

In this sample, this clonotype turned up once. The V and J genes are TRBV27 and TRBJ2-7; D is undetermined. The V and J ends lost 6 bases and 2 bases respectively, with 14 bases between them. CDR3 length: 14 amino acids. Per germline, CDR1 MNHEY and CDR2 SMNVEV (reference sequence). The CDR3, as DNA: TGTGCCAGCAGACCGCGCCCGGACGCCTACGAGCAGTACGTC. Its protein is CASRPRPDAYEQYV.

This clonotype was observed a handful of times. The rearrangement joins TRBV10-3 to TRBJ1-5; 7 nucleotides match TRBD1. CDR3 length: 13 residues. V was clipped by 3 bases and J by 6 bases; unmatched bases: 2. The germline V gene has CDR1 ENHRY and CDR2 SYGVKD. The CDR3 DNA is TGTGCCATCAGTGATTCAGGGGGTCAGCCCCAGCATTTT. The encoded protein is CAISDSGGQPQHF.

Note on this clonotype: The junction departs from the called germline gene at one end, perhaps through a read error. The CDR3 spells CASSLEAAGGRTGELFF. In DNA form, the CDR3 reads TGTGCTAGCAGCTTAGAAGCGGCAGGGGGCCGGACCGGGGAGCTGTTTTTT. This sequence joins TRBV7-6 and TRBJ2-2, with 8 positions matching TRBD1. Germline CDR1 SGHVS, CDR2 FNYEAQ. This CDR3 has 17 amino acids.

The chain is built from TRBV10-3 and TRBJ1-2; 10 positions match TRBD1. Germline-derived CDR1 and CDR2 are ENHRY and SYGVKD. This CDR3 has 16 residues. The J segment lost 2 bases and the V segment lost 0 bases, leaving 3 bases of the junction unmatched. DNA of the CDR3: TGTGCCATCAGTGAGTCTTGGGACAGGGGCAACTATGGCTACACCTTC. It specifies CAISESWDRGNYGYTF.

This chain connects TRBV28 to TRBJ2-5; 8 nucleotides align to TRBD1. Germline V gives CDR1 MDHEN, CDR2 SYDVKM. The CDR3 totals 15 residues. Trimming took 5 bases from V and 0 from J; bases not matched to a gene: 5. In DNA form, the CDR3 reads TGTGCCAGCAGTCACGGACAGGGATACCAAGAGACCCAGTACTTC. As protein: CASSHGQGYQETQYF.

The CDR3 nucleotides are TGTGCCAGCAGTACCCAGGGTGGAGAGCAGTTCTTC. Its protein is CASSTQGGEQFF. The chain carries TRBV6-5 and TRBJ2-1; D possibly corresponds to TRBD1 (5 bases). The CDR3 runs to 12 residues. Germline V CDR1 and CDR2: MNHEY, SVGAGI. Trimming stripped 5 bases from V and 10 bases from J, with 12 bases between.

In this sample, this clonotype turned up a few times. The chain recombines TRBV6-6 with TRBJ1-5, with D possibly being TRBD1 (5 bases). The length of the CDR3 is 17 residues. Germline CDR1 and CDR2: MNHNY and SVGAGI (reference sequence). Between the trimmed V and J ends, which lost 0 bases and 0 bases, there was a span of 12 bases. The CDR3 loop is CASSYSRGLGSNQPQHF. DNA for the CDR3: TGTGCCAGCAGTTACTCGAGGGGTTTAGGTAGCAATCAGCCCCAGCATTTT.

This clonotype was seen a few times. CDR3 sequence: CASSLAAQGREKLFF. The DNA of the CDR3 is TGTGCCAGCAGCTTAGCCGCACAAGGAAGGGAAAAACTGTTTTTT. V usage is TRBV7-9 and J usage is TRBJ1-4; D unresolved. The CDR3 consists of 15 residues. The germline CDR1 and CDR2 sequences are SEHNR and FQNEAQ (reference sequence). The V end was cut by 0 bases, the J end by 8 bases, with 13 bases between.

This chain connects TRBV19 to TRBJ1-2, with D possibly matching TRBD1 (6 bases). V was trimmed by 6 bases and J by 3 bases, leaving 11 bases between them. CDR1 is LNHDA and CDR2 is SQIVND in the germline V gene (reference sequence). The CDR3 covers 13 residues. DNA of the CDR3: TGTGCCAGTAGACACAGGGCGTACTATGGCTACACCTTC. This encodes CASRHRAYYGYTF.

The V and J genes are TRBV4-1 and TRBJ2-1; weak D call: TRBD2 (6 bases). V lost 7 bases and J lost 8, with 18 bases in between. The CDR3 loop spans 14 amino acids. Germline V lookup: CDR1 MGHRA, CDR2 YSYEKL. CDR3 region: CASTGTAPWDEQFF. The CDR3 DNA reads as TGCGCCAGCACAGGGACTGCGCCGTGGGATGAGCAGTTCTTC.

This clonotype was recorded many times. The rearrangement uses TRBV7-9 and TRBJ2-7; either TRBD1 or TRBD2 may fit D (6 bases each). The ends were cut back, 1 base at V and 0 bases at J, with 10 bases in the middle. Germline V CDR1 and CDR2: SEHNR, FQNEAQ (reference sequence). This CDR3 has 15 residues. This CDR3 reads CASSLDRGPSYEQYF. The CDR3 DNA is TGTGCCAGCAGCTTAGACCGGGGGCCCTCCTACGAGCAGTACTTC.

With regard to this clonotype: Compared with germline, one end of the junction differs, possibly owing to a read error. In DNA, the CDR3 is TGTGCCAGCAGAACAGGGGGGGAGATAACTGAAGCTATCTTT. This gives the protein CASRTGGEITEAIF. The chain recombines TRBV27 with TRBJ1-1, with 8 bases lining up with TRBD1. The CDR3 extends over 14 amino acids. CDR1 is MNHEY, CDR2 SMNVEV, per germline (reference sequence).

This chain joins TRBV19 and TRBJ1-5; D is unresolved. CDR1 LNHDA and CDR2 SQIVND come from the germline V gene (reference sequence). This CDR3 has 13 residues. V dropped 7 bases and J dropped 3 bases, with 10 bases sitting between them. The CDR3 loop is CASNGRANQPQHF. Written as DNA, the CDR3 is TGTGCCAGTAACGGAAGGGCCAATCAGCCCCAGCATTTT.

This clonotype was observed a few times. This rearrangement joins TRBV20-1 to TRBJ2-1; 7 bases line up with TRBD1. With V trimmed by 6 bases and J by 2 bases, 13 bases remained unmatched. CDR1 is DFQATT and CDR2 is SNEGSKA in the germline V gene (reference sequence). The CDR3 sequence is 16 residues long. The DNA of the CDR3 is TGCAGTGCGCATGAGATCAGCCAGGGGGCCTACAATGAGCAGTTCTTC. Amino acids: CSAHEISQGAYNEQFF.

The rearrangement uses TRBV4-2 and TRBJ1-4, with a possible D match to TRBD1 (6 bases). CDR3 length: 15 residues. V was cut by 0 bases and J by 8 bases, with 13 bases left in between. Germline CDR1 LGHNA, CDR2 YNFKEQ. The CDR3 spells CASSQDWNREEKLFF. In DNA form, the CDR3 reads TGTGCCAGCAGCCAAGATTGGAACAGGGAAGAAAAACTGTTTTTT.